The T cell receptor (beta chain) under discussion was sequenced for a study of blood T cells in healthy people across ages. The authors ran a second PCR of roughly 6 to 11 cycles using a sample-barcoded 5' primer and a J-beta primer mix. TCRdb re-analysed the 5' RACE reads in MiXCR, keeping a single row per CDR3 protein. The profile covers hundreds of thousands of distinct CDR3 sequences, with approximately 24% appearing a single time and around 2.9% taken by the ten largest. These data were also reused for a study on T cells of mothers and their children.

The sample comprised blood. This receptor was taken from a boy between 5 and 17 years old in good health.

CDR3 sequence reads: CASSLEWWGGQRNEQFF. The CDR3 nucleotides read TGTGCCAGCAGCTTAGAGTGGTGGGGGGGCCAGAGGAATGAGCAGTTCTTC. The chain has TRBV7-6 and TRBJ2-1, with D possibly being TRBD2 (7 bases). Germline V gene lookup returns CDR1 SGHVS and CDR2 FNYEAQ. Trimming left V 1 base short and J 7 bases short, with 20 bases between. The CDR3 sequence is 17 residues long.